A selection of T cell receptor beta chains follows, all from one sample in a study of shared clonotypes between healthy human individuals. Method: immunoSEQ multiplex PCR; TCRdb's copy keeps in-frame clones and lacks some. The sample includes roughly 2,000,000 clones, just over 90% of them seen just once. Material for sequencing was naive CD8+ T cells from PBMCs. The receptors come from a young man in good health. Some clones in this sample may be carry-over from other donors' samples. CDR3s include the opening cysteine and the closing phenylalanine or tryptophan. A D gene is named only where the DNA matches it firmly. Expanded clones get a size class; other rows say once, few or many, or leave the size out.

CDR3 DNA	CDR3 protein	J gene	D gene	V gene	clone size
TGTGCCAGCAGTGATTGGGCGGGAGAAGGAGAGACCCAGTACTTC	CASSDWAGEGETQYF	TRBJ2-5	TRBD2	TRBV2	-
TGTGCCAGCAGTTTAGGGACAGGGATGGTCGAGCAGTACTTC	CASSLGTGMVEQYF	TRBJ2-7	TRBD1	TRBV28	-
TGTGCCAGCAGATGGCTAGCGGGAGGTGAGACCCAGTACTTC	CASRWLAGGETQYF	TRBJ2-5	TRBD2	TRBV2	-
TGTGCCAGCAGCGCGGGGACTCAGATGCAAGAGACCCAGTACTTC	CASSAGTQMQETQYF	TRBJ2-5	-	TRBV9	-
TGTGCCAGTAGTCTAGGGGACAGGGGACCCACAGATACGCAGTATTTT	CASSLGDRGPTDTQYF	TRBJ2-3	TRBD1	TRBV19	-
TGTGCCAGCAGTCCCTTGGAAGTAGGGTTGGACACTGAAGCTTTCTTT	CASSPLEVGLDTEAFF	TRBJ1-1	-	TRBV27	-
TGCGCCAGCAGCCAAGGGATACGGACACAGGATGAAAAACTGTTTTTT	CASSQGIRTQDEKLFF	TRBJ1-4	-	TRBV4-3	-
TGTGCCACCAGCAGAGACAGTAGCTCCTACAATGAGCAGTTCTTC	CATSRDSSSYNEQFF	TRBJ2-1	-	TRBV15	-
TGTGCCAGCTCACCCGGGGGAAGCGCCGGGGAGCTGTTTTTT	CASSPGGSAGELFF	TRBJ2-2	-	TRBV18	-
TGTGCCAGCAATAGTAGGGCCGAGTACACCGGGGAGCTGTTTTTT	CASNSRAEYTGELFF	TRBJ2-2	-	TRBV6-5	-
TGTGCCAGCAGCTTGCGGTCTGAGCAGTACTTC	CASSLRSEQYF	TRBJ2-7	-	TRBV5-4	-
TGTGCCAGCAGTTACTCGGGGCAGGGGGTCAATGAGCAGTTCTTC	CASSYSGQGVNEQFF	TRBJ2-1	TRBD1	TRBV6-5	-
TGCAGCGTCGTAGAGGGGGGTGAAGCTTTCTTT	CSVVEGGEAFF	TRBJ1-1	-	TRBV29-1	-
TGTGCCAGCAGCAAGACGAGCGGGAGGGACTCCTACGAGCAGTACTTC	CASSKTSGRDSYEQYF	TRBJ2-7	TRBD2	TRBV7-9	-
TGTGCCAGCAGCGGCGGGAGGGCAGGCCACGAGCAGTACTTC	CASSGGRAGHEQYF	TRBJ2-7	TRBD2	TRBV9	-
TGTGCCAGTACCTCCGGGACAGGGGTTTCACAGCCCCAGCATTTT	CASTSGTGVSQPQHF	TRBJ1-5	TRBD1	TRBV19	-
TGTGCCAGCAGTCCTTGGGAGAATCAGCCCCAGCATTTT	CASSPWENQPQHF	TRBJ1-5	-	TRBV27	-
TGCGCCAGCAGCTTCCGGACAGGGAGGGATGGCTACACCTTC	CASSFRTGRDGYTF	TRBJ1-2	TRBD1	TRBV5-1	once
TGCGCCAGCAGCATCCCTAGCGGGACAGGTCTAGGCAGGGTAGGCGAGCAGTACTTC	CASSIPSGTGLGRVGEQYF	TRBJ2-7	-	TRBV5-1	-
TGTGCCTGGACCGACGGGGCTGAAGCTTTCTTT	CAWTDGAEAFF	TRBJ1-1	-	TRBV30	-
TGTGCCAGCAATCTCTCACAGGGGACCGGGGAGCTGTTTTTT	CASNLSQGTGELFF	TRBJ2-2	TRBD1	TRBV27	-
TGTGCCAGCAGTTTTTCGGGACGCAATCAGCCCCAGCATTTT	CASSFSGRNQPQHF	TRBJ1-5	-	TRBV28	-
TGTGCCAGCAGTTGGGGACTAGCGGGAGAAGTTTTCACCGGGGAGCTGTTTTTT	CASSWGLAGEVFTGELFF	TRBJ2-2	TRBD2	TRBV28	-
TGTGCCAGCAGCCCACGGACAGGGGAAAGGTCCGAGCAGTACTTC	CASSPRTGERSEQYF	TRBJ2-7	TRBD1	TRBV9	-
TGTGCCAGCAGTACGCGAGGGGACAGATACACAGATACGCAGTATTTT	CASSTRGDRYTDTQYF	TRBJ2-3	TRBD1	TRBV27	-
TGTGCCAGCAGTTCCAAAACAGGGGTCGATGAGCAGTACTTC	CASSSKTGVDEQYF	TRBJ2-7	TRBD1	TRBV6-6	-
TGCGCCAGCAGCTCCCTCCCCCCGGAGACCTATGGCTACACCTTC	CASSSLPPETYGYTF	TRBJ1-2	-	TRBV5-1	once
TGTGCCACCTACAACTGGGGCGAGACCCAGTACTTC	CATYNWGETQYF	TRBJ2-5	-	TRBV15	-
-	CASSSSWYEQYF	TRBJ2-7	-	TRBV28	-
TGTGCCAGTAGTGAGGACGGTGGGCTCTACGAGCAGTACTTC	CASSEDGGLYEQYF	TRBJ2-7	-	TRBV19	few
TGTGCCAGCAGCTTAGGCTGGAGACAGGGAAATGACTATGGCTACACCTTC	CASSLGWRQGNDYGYTF	TRBJ1-2	TRBD1	TRBV7-6	-
TGTGCCTGGACCAGGGGGCTGACTAATGAAAAACTGTTTTTT	CAWTRGLTNEKLFF	TRBJ1-4	TRBD1	TRBV7-9	-
TGTGCCAGCAGTTTAAGGGGTATCGATGAGCAGTTCTTC	CASSLRGIDEQFF	TRBJ2-1	-	TRBV28	-
TGTGCCAGCAGCTCGGGTGCCACCGGGGAGCTGTTTTTT	CASSSGATGELFF	TRBJ2-2	-	TRBV9	-
TGTGCCAGTAGCCCTCCGGGATTTTACAATGAGCAGTTCTTC	CASSPPGFYNEQFF	TRBJ2-1	-	TRBV19	once
TGTGCCAGCAGCTTAGCGGATAGTAGGTTAGCGGGAAATGAGCAGTTCTTC	CASSLADSRLAGNEQFF	TRBJ2-1	TRBD2	TRBV7-9	-
TGTGCCAGCGCGGGGTGGCTATTAGGGCACGAGCAGTTCTTC	CASAGWLLGHEQFF	TRBJ2-1	-	TRBV6-5	once
TGTGCCAGCAGCTGGGGAACCTCCTACAATGAGCAGTTCTTC	CASSWGTSYNEQFF	TRBJ2-1	-	TRBV7-6	-
TGCAGCGGTTTGACCCCGAACACCGGGGAGCTGTTTTTT	CSGLTPNTGELFF	TRBJ2-2	-	TRBV29-1	-
TGTGCCAGCAGTCCATTGGCGGGGTCGGAGCCCCAGCATTTT	CASSPLAGSEPQHF	TRBJ1-5	-	TRBV7-9	-
TGTGCCAGCAGCTTAGGGGCACCAAGAGAGCAGTTCTTC	CASSLGAPREQFF	TRBJ2-1	-	TRBV11-2	-
TGTGCCATCAGGGGACTAGCGGGAGCGGACTCTGGGCCTGGGGCCAACGTCCTGACTTTC	CAIRGLAGADSGPGANVLTF	TRBJ2-6	TRBD2	TRBV10-3	-
TGTGCCAGCAGCTTTTACGGGGCGCAAGAGACCCAGTACTTC	CASSFYGAQETQYF	TRBJ2-5	-	TRBV7-7	once
TGTGCCACCTCGGGCAGGGAGGGCGTAGCGCGTGGCTACACCTTC	CATSGREGVARGYTF	TRBJ1-2	-	TRBV15	-
TGTGCCTCCCTTTTCAGCAGCACCATATATTTT	CASLFSSTIYF	TRBJ1-3	-	TRBV19	-
TGTGCCAGCAGTTTATGGGGGACCGAAGAGACCCAGTACTTC	CASSLWGTEETQYF	TRBJ2-5	-	TRBV28	-
TGTGCCAGCAGTTCCCCAGAACAACAGGGAGGCTACACCTTC	CASSSPEQQGGYTF	TRBJ1-2	-	TRBV6-5	-
TGTGCCTGGAGTGTAACCGGAAGGGATGGCTACACCTTC	CAWSVTGRDGYTF	TRBJ1-2	-	TRBV30	few
TGTGCCAGCCTGGACAGCAACTCCTACAATGAGCAGTTCTTC	CASLDSNSYNEQFF	TRBJ2-1	-	TRBV7-9	-